This TCR beta chain is drawn from a study of blood T cell repertoires in COVID-19. The table came from immunoSEQ multiplex PCR; TCRdb's copy has only in-frame clones and leaves some out. The profile shows 95,000 to 150,000 clones, 80% of them singletons. The source is a man in his sixties with active or convalescent COVID-19. Source material: peripheral blood.

This chain's CDR3 is CASSASGSSYNEQFF. DNA of the CDR3: TGCGCCAGCAGTGCCAGCGGGAGTTCGTACAATGAGCAGTTCTTC. The genes are TRBV10-2 and TRBJ2-1, with 8 bases lining up with TRBD2. The CDR3 loop spans 15 amino acids. J was trimmed by 4 bases and V by 4 bases; bases with no gene match: 6. From germline, CDR1 is WSHSY and CDR2 SAAADI.